One T cell receptor beta chain is described in this entry. What it binds is unknown. This entry comes from a study of T cell responses to AZD1222 COVID-19 vaccine. Notes on the study in general: Receipt of two AZD1222 doses was followed by a rise in Spike-specific TCR breadth and depth. Researchers took repertoire samples only after the peak T cell response had come. White British people made up most donors, females outnumbered males, and clonal diversity was possibly underestimated. The CD4 TCRs associated with vaccination extended across spike and predominated at 160-218 and 743-854.

The repertoire was sequenced with immunoSEQ multiplex PCR; TCRdb's copy has only in-frame clones and lacks some. The profile covers 95,000 to 100,000 clones, with roughly 90% appearing a single time and 26% taken by the ten largest. The germline CDR1 and CDR2 sequences are SGDLS and YYNGEE. This CDR3 has 12 residues. Trimming cost V 3 bases and J 0 bases, with 4 bases left between them. The receptor was isolated from an adult in good health. The specimen was peripheral blood, collected on day 0 of AZD1222 vaccination. The chain combines TRBV9 with TRBJ2-7; D gene ambiguous. Written as DNA, the CDR3 is TGTGCCAGCAGCGACCTCTCCTACGAGCAGTACTTC. Residues: CASSDLSYEQYF.